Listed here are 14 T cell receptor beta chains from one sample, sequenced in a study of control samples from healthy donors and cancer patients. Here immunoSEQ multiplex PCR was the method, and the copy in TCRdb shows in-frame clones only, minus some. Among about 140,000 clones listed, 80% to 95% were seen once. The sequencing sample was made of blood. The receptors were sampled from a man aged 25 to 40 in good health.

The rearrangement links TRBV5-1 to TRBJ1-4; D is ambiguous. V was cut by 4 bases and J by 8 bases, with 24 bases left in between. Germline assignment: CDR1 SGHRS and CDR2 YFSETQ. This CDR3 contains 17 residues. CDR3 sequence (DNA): TGCGCCAGCAGCGGTGGATCCCTGGTCCGAACGGGGGAAAAACTGTTTTTT. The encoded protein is CASSGGSLVRTGEKLFF.

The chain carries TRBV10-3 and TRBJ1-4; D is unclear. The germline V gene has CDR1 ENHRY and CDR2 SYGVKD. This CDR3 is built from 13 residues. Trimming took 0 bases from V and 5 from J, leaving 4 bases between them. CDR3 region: CAISESRNEKLFF. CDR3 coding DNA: TGTGCCATCAGTGAGTCTAGAAATGAAAAACTGTTTTTT.

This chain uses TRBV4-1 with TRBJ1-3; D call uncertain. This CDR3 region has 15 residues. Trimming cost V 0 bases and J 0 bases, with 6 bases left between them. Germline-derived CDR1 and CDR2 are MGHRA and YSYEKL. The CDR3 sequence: CASSQDRGSGNTIYF. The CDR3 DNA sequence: TGCGCCAGCAGCCAAGACCGCGGCTCTGGAAACACCATATATTTT.

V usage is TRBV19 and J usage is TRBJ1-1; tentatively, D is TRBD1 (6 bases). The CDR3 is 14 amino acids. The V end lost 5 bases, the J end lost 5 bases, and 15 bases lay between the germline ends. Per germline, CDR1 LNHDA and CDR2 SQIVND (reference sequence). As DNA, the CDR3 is TGTGCCAGTAGTCTAACGGACAGTTCGACTGAAGCTTTCTTT. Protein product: CASSLTDSSTEAFF. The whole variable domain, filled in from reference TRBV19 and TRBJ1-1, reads DGGITQSPKYLFRKEGQNVTLSCEQNLNHDAMYWYRQDPGQGLRLIYYSQIVNDFQKGDIAEGYSVSREKKESFPLTVTSAQKNPTAFYLCASSLTDSSTEAFFGQGTRLTVV.

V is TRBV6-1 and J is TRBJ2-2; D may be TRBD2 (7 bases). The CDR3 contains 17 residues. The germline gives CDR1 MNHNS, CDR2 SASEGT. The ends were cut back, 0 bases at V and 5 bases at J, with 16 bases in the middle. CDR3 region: CASSEAGGQLATGELFF. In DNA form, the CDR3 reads TGTGCCAGCAGTGAAGCGGGGGGGCAGCTTGCTACCGGGGAGCTGTTTTTT.

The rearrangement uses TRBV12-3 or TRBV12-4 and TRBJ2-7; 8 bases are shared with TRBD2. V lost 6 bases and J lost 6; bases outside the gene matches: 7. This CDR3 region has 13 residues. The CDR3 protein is CASREATSGEQYF. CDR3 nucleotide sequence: TGTGCCAGCAGAGAAGCTACTAGCGGCGAGCAGTACTTC.

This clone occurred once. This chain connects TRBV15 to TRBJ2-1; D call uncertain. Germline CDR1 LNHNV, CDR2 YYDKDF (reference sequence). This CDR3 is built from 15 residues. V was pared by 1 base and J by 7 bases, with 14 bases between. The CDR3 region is CATSRAGSSTNEQFF. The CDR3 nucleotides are TGTGCCACCAGCAGAGCCGGCAGTAGCACTAATGAGCAGTTCTTC. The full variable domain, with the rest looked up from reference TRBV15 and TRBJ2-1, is DAMVIQNPRYQVTQFGKPVTLSCSQTLNHNVMYWYQQKSSQAPKLLFHYYDKDFNNEADTPDNFQSRRPNTSFCFLDIRSPGLGDTAMYLCATSRAGSSTNEQFFGPGTRLTVL.

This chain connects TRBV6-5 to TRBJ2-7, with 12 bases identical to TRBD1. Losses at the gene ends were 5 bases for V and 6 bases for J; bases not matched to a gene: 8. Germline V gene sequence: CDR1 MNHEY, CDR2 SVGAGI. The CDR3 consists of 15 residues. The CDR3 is CASSLGTGGTFEQYF. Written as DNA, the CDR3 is TGTGCCAGCAGTCTCGGGACAGGGGGCACTTTCGAGCAGTACTTC.

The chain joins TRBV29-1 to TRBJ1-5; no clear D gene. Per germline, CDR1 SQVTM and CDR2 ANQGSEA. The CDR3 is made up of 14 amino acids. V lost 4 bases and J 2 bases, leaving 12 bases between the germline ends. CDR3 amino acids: CSVASGTGNQPQHF. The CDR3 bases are TGCAGCGTTGCTTCCGGCACGGGCAATCAGCCCCAGCATTTT.

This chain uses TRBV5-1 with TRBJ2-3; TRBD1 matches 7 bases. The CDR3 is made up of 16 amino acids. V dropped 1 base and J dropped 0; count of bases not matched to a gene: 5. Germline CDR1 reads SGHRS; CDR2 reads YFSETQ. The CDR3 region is CASSLTTGSSTDTQYF. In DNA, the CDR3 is TGCGCCAGCAGCTTGACGACAGGGTCCAGCACAGATACGCAGTATTTT.

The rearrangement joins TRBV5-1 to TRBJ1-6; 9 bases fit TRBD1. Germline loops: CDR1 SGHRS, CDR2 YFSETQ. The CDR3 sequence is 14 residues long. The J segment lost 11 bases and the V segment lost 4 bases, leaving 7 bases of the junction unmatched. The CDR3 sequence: CASSPGQGGTPLHF. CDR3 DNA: TGCGCCAGCAGCCCGGGACAGGGCGGCACACCCCTCCACTTT.

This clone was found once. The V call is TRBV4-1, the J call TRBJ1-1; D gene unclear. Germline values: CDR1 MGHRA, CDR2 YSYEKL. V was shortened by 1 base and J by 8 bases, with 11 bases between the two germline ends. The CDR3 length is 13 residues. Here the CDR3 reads CASSQGFQNEAFF. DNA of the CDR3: TGCGCCAGCAGCCAAGGATTTCAGAACGAAGCTTTCTTT.

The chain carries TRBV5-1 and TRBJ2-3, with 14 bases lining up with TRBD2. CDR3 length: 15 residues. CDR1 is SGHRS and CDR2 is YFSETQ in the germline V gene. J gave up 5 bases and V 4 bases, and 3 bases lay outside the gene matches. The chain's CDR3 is CASSVGTSGGDTQYF. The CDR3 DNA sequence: TGCGCCAGCAGCGTCGGGACTAGCGGGGGAGATACGCAGTATTTT.

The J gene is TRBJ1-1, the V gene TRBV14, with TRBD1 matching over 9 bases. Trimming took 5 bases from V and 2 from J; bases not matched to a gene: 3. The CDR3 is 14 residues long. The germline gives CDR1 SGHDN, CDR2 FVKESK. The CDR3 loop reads CASSGGQGNTEAFF. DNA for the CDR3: TGTGCCAGCAGCGGGGGACAGGGTAACACTGAAGCTTTCTTT.